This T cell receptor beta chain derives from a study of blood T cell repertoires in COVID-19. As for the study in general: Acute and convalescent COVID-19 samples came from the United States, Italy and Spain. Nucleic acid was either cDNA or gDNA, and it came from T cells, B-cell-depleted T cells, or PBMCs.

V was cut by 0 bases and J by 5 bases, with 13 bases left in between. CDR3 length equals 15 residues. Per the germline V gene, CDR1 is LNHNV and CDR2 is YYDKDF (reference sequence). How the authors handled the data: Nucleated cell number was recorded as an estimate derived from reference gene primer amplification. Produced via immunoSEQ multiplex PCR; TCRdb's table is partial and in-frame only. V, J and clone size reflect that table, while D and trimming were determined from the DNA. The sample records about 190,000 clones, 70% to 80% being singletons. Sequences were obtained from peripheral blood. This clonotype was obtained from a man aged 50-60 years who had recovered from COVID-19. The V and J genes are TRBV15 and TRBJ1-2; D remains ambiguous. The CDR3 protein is CATSRDVSGGYGYTF. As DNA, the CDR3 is TGTGCCACCAGCAGAGATGTCTCAGGAGGTTATGGCTACACCTTC.